The present TCR beta chain was sequenced within a study of PD-1 and CTLA-4 blockade in melanoma. Assay: immunoSEQ multiplex PCR; the TCRdb copy retains only in-frame clones and omits some. The table has 30,000 or so clones, less than 95% seen once; the top ten hold about 9.4%. This CDR3 is built from 13 residues. V lost 2 bases, J lost 3 bases, and 5 bases lay in between. Germline lookup yields CDR1 MNHEY and CDR2 SVGAGI. This TCR derives from a human donor with melanoma. The gene calls are TRBV6-5 and TRBJ1-5; D unclear. The sample was CD8+ T cells from peripheral blood, taken from a patient given anti-PD-1 treatment. The CDR3 loop is CASSYTNNQPQHF. CDR3 DNA sequence: TGTGCCAGCAGTTACACGAACAATCAGCCCCAGCATTTT.